Below are 16 T cell receptor beta chains sequenced from a single sample in a study of immune aging and cytomegalovirus after organ transplant. Specified time point: five sample-tagged time points from pre-transplant (day -1) to day 368 post-transplant, pooled. Antigens of these TCRs are unknown. Libraries came from microwell single-cell capture using BD Rhapsody targeted mRNA and AbSeq reagents. TCRdb processed the single-cell sequencing reads anew with MiXCR; each CDR3 protein has one entry. The sample holds approximately 22,000 distinct CDR3 sequences, about a third seen once. Sequenced here: CMV peptide-activated CD4+ and CD8+ T cells sorted from blood, sampled at five time points, pooled. The subset: sorted CD8+CD137+ and CD4+CD154+ T cells after 11 to 13 h CMV IE-1 peptide stimulation. Receptors were obtained from a female donor who had a heart transplant and CMV viremia.

In the case of this clonotype: The final CDR3 position lacks the conserved phenylalanine or tryptophan, pointing to a likely read error. The limits of the CDR3 on the DNA are not certain, so only TCRdb's listed CDR3 is given. The chain employs TRBV21-1 and TRBJ2-7; the table's D call, TRBD1, has no DNA check behind it. TRBV21-1 is a pseudogene segment. The CDR3 is 19 amino acids in total, end residues counted. Here the CDR3 reads CASSKAMQGQALIGCEQYS.

This clonotype has just a few counts. One base away lies a much larger clone, so this may be a sequencing read error. The CDR3 nucleotides are TGTGCCAGCACCCAAGGGGGGGGCGCTCGGAACTATGGCTGCACCTTC. It yields the protein CASTQGGGARNYGCTF. The chain carries TRBV6-1 and TRBJ1-2; tentative D call: TRBD1 (6 bases). The germline V gene has CDR1 MNHNS and CDR2 SASEGT. The CDR3 is 16 residues long.

The J gene is TRBJ2-7, the V gene TRBV9; D unclear. Germline V gene data show CDR1 as SGDLS and CDR2 as YYNGEE. Trimming pared 0 bases from V and 1 base from J, leaving 5 bases between. This CDR3 comprises 13 residues. CDR3 DNA sequence: TGTGCCAGCAGCGTAGGGCTATCCTACGAGCAGTACTTC. Its translation: CASSVGLSYEQYF.

V gene TRBV18 combines with J gene TRBJ1-1, with D maybe TRBD1 (5 bases). The CDR3 is 12 residues long. Germline lookup yields CDR1 KGHSH and CDR2 LQKENI. The V gene lost 3 bases and the J gene lost 6 bases, with 8 bases spanning the gap. The CDR3 reads CASSPLGAEAFF. CDR3 nucleotides: TGTGCCAGCTCACCTCTGGGGGCTGAAGCTTTCTTT.

This clonotype was counted at least ten times. The CDR3 spells CASSALGSNQPQHF. The CDR3 DNA follows: TGTGCCAGTAGTGCGCTCGGTAGCAATCAGCCCCAGCATTTT. The rearrangement links TRBV19 to TRBJ1-5; D gene unclear. This CDR3 comprises 14 residues. CDR1 and CDR2 (germline): LNHDA, SQIVND (reference sequence). V lost 5 bases, J lost 0 bases, and 8 bases lay in between.

In its sample, this clonotype was seen many times. A read error may be the cause here, since a much bigger clone is one base away. V and J are TRBV7-9 and TRBJ1-6, with 7 bases that match TRBD1. The CDR3 runs to 14 residues. Germline V gives CDR1 SEHNR, CDR2 FQNEAQ (reference sequence). CDR3 bases: TGTGCCGGCAGCCACAGACAGGGAGGGTCACCCCTCCACTTT. This encodes CAGSHRQGGSPLHF. Filled out from reference TRBV7-9 and TRBJ1-6, the complete variable domain reads DTGVSQNPRHKITKRGQNVTFRCDPISEHNRLYWYRQTLGQGPEFLTYFQNEAQLEKSRLLSDRFSAERPKGSFSTLEIQRTEQGDSAMYLCAGSHRQGGSPLHFGNGTRLTVT.

V is TRBV6-5 and J is TRBJ2-1, with 7 bases fitting TRBD2. The CDR3 has 16 amino acids. Losses at the gene ends were 7 bases for V and 3 bases for J; bases not matched to a gene: 12. CDR1 and CDR2 (germline): MNHEY, SVGAGI. In nucleotides, the CDR3 is TGTGCCAGCACCCCCGGTGGGCTAGCGGACTACAATGAGCAGTTCTTC. Translating it yields CASTPGGLADYNEQFF.

The chain couples TRBV12-3 or TRBV12-4 to TRBJ2-5; the D is unclear. The CDR3 has 12 residues. With 6 bases removed from V and 3 bases from J, the gap between germline ends came to 8 bases. CDR3 sequence reads: CASSRQEETQYF. DNA for the CDR3: TGTGCCAGCAGCCGCCAAGAAGAGACCCAGTACTTC.

This clonotype was observed a few times. The J gene is TRBJ1-2, the V gene TRBV6-1; D not resolved. The CDR3 runs to 13 residues. Trimming left V 2 bases short and J 4 bases short, with 8 bases between. Germline V gives CDR1 MNHNS, CDR2 SASEGT. CDR3 sequence: CASSESGVYGYTF. The CDR3 DNA is TGTGCCAGCAGTGAATCGGGAGTCTATGGCTACACCTTC.

This clonotype is deemed medium-sized. The genes are TRBV29-1 and TRBJ2-7, with TRBD2 matching 7 bases. The germline V gene encodes CDR1 SQVTM and CDR2 ANQGSEA. CDR3 size: 12 residues. Trimming removed 0 bases from V and 4 bases from J; junction bases left unmatched: 0. The CDR3 coding sequence is TGCAGCGTTGAAGAGGGACTATACGAGCAGTACTTC. Translation gives CSVEEGLYEQYF.

The rearrangement joins TRBV19 to TRBJ2-7, with TRBD2 matching over 7 bases. In germline, CDR1 is LNHDA, CDR2 SQIVND (reference sequence). This CDR3 contains 14 residues. V was pared by 5 bases and J by 2 bases, with 6 bases of the junction left unmatched. Here the CDR3 DNA reads TGTGCCAGTAGTCTTTCTAGCGGAGCCTACGAGCAGTACTTC. Translated, it gives CASSLSSGAYEQYF. Together with reference TRBV19 and TRBJ2-7, the CDR3 gives the full variable domain: DGGITQSPKYLFRKEGQNVTLSCEQNLNHDAMYWYRQDPGQGLRLIYYSQIVNDFQKGDIAEGYSVSREKKESFPLTVTSAQKNPTAFYLCASSLSSGAYEQYFGPGTRLTVT.

Turning to this clonotype: A junction boundary mismatches the germline segment, possibly from a read error. CDR3 amino acids: CAGSLGVGEQHF. The CDR3 DNA sequence: TGTGCTGGCAGCTTAGGTGTGGGGGAGCAGCACTTC. This chain links TRBV7-2 with TRBJ2-7; D is perhaps TRBD1 or TRBD2 (5 bases each). In germline, CDR1 is SGHTA, CDR2 FQGNSA. The CDR3 has 12 residues. Filled out from reference TRBV7-2 and TRBJ2-7, the complete variable domain reads GAGVSQSPSNKVTEKGKDVELRCDPISGHTALYWYRQSLGQGLEFLIYFQGNSAPDKSGLPSDRFSAERTGGSVSTLTIQRTQQEDSAVYLCAGSLGVGEQHFGPGTRLTVT.

This clonotype was detected ten times or more. This chain joins TRBV6-1 and TRBJ2-1, with a tentative D call TRBD1 (6 bases). Looked up from germline, CDR1 is MNHNS and CDR2 is SASEGT. The germline V and J ends were trimmed by 4 bases and 4 bases, with 11 bases remaining between them. There are 14 residues in the CDR3. The CDR3 DNA reads as TGTGCCAGCAGTGTATCGGACAGATACAATGAGCAGTTCTTC. It translates to CASSVSDRYNEQFF.

The chain recombines TRBV19 with TRBJ2-5; 10 positions agree with TRBD1. The V gene's germline CDR1 is LNHDA and CDR2 SQIVND (reference sequence). The CDR3 has 19 residues. V shed 4 bases, J shed 5 bases, and the junction held 19 bases outside the gene matches. The CDR3 DNA reads as TGTGCCAGTAGTAGACCCTCCGGGACAGGGGACTCCCCCAGGGAGACCCAGTACTTC. Translating it yields CASSRPSGTGDSPRETQYF.

The rearrangement joins TRBV5-1 to TRBJ1-5; TRBD1 aligns across 9 bases. V gave up 0 bases and J gave up 5 bases; unmatched junction bases: 9. CDR3 length equals 17 residues. The germline CDR1 and CDR2 sequences are SGHRS and YFSETQ. The CDR3 is CASSLAPTGGRDQPQHF. The CDR3 bases are TGCGCCAGCAGCTTGGCCCCAACAGGGGGCCGGGATCAGCCCCAGCATTTT. The full variable domain, rest sourced from reference TRBV5-1 and TRBJ1-5, is KAGVTQTPRYLIKTRGQQVTLSCSPISGHRSVSWYQQTPGQGLQFLFEYFSETQRNKGNFPGRFSGRQFSNSRSEMNVSTLELGDSALYLCASSLAPTGGRDQPQHFGDGTRLSIL.

This clonotype was seen a handful of times. This chain's CDR3 is CASSLRGPPYEQYF. CDR3 DNA sequence: TGTGCCAGCAGTTTAAGGGGACCCCCATACGAGCAGTACTTC. V gene TRBV28 combines with J gene TRBJ2-7; D tentatively fits TRBD1 or TRBD2 (5 bases each). Trimming pared 2 bases from V and 4 bases from J, leaving 12 bases between. CDR1 MDHEN and CDR2 SYDVKM come from the germline V gene. This CDR3 is built from 14 residues. The variable domain in full, completed from reference TRBV28 and TRBJ2-7, reads DVKVTQSSRYLVKRTGEKVFLECVQDMDHENMFWYRQDPGLGLRLIYFSYDVKMKEKGDIPEGYSVSREKKERFSLILESASTNQTSMYLCASSLRGPPYEQYFGPGTRLTVT.